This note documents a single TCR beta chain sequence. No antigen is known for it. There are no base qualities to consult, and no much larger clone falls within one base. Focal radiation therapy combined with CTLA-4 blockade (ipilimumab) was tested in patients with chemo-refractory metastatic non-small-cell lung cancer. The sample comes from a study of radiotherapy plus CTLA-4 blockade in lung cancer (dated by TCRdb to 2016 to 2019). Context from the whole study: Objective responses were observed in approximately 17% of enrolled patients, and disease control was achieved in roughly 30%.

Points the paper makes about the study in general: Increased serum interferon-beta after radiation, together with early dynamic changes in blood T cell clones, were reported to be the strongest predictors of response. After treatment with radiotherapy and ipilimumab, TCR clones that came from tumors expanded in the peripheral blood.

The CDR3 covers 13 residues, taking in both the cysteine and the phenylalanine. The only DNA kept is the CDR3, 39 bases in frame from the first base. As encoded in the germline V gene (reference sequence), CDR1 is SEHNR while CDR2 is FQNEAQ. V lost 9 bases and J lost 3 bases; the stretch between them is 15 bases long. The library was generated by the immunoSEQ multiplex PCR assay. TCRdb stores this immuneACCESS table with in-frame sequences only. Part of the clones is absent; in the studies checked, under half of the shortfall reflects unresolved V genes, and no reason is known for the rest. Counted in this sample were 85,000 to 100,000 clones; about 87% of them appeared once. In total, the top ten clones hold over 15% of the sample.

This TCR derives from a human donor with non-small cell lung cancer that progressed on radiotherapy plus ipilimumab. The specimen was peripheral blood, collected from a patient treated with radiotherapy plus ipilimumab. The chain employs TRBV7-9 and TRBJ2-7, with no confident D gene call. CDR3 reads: CASSIGPNYEQYF. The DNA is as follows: TGTGCCAGTAGCATAGGACCTAACTACGAGCAGTACTTC.